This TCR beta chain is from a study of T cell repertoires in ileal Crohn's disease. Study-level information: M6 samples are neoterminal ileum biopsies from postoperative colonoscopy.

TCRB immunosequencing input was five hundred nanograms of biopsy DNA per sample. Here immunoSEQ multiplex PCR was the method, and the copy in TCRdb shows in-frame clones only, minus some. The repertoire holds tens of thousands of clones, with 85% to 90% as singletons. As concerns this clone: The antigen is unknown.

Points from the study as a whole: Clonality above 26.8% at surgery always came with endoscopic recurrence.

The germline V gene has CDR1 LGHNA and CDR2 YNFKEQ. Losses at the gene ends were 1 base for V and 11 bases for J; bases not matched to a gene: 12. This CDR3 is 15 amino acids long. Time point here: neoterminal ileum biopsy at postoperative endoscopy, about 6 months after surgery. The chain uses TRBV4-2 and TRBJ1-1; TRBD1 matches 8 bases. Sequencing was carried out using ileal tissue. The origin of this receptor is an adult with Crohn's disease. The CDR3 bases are TGTGCCAGCAGCCAAGGTCGGACAGGGTCCCTTGGGGCTTTCTTT. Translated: CASSQGRTGSLGAFF.